One sample yielded the 21 T cell receptor beta chains listed below, sequenced in a study of T cell repertoires in cytomegalovirus infection. These receptors are not linked to any known antigen. MiXCR was run by TCRdb on the reads, yielding one entry per CDR3 protein. The top ten hold 93% of the sample, which has 80,000 to 90,000 distinct CDR3 sequences, under 55% seen once. The material sequenced was CD8+ T cells from cultured PBMCs, taken from culture after CMV antigen stimulation. These receptors came from a human donor in good health (CMV status not recorded). Some clones in this sample may be carry-over from other donors' samples.

In its sample, this clonotype was seen a few times. The V and J genes are TRBV6-1 and TRBJ1-4; possibly TRBD1 for D (6 bases). The CDR3 is made up of 16 amino acids. Trimming cost V 1 base and J 1 base, with 10 bases left between them. Looked up from germline, CDR1 is MNHNS and CDR2 is SASEGT. CDR3 coding DNA: TGTGCCAGCAGTGAAGAGGGGGAAGGAACTAATGAAAAACTGTTTTTT. Translated, it gives CASSEEGEGTNEKLFF.

Regarding this clonotype: A junction end diverges from the germline sequence, so it may reflect a read error. The chain combines TRBV7-2 with TRBJ2-7; D is uncertain. CDR3 size: 12 residues. The V gene's germline CDR1 is SGHTA and CDR2 FQGNSA. The CDR3: CASSYPGNDQYF. The CDR3 region has the DNA TGTGCCAGCAGCTATCCAGGTAACGATCAGTACTTC.

V gene TRBV11-3 combines with J gene TRBJ2-1, with D uncertain. CDR1 and CDR2 from the germline V gene are SGHNT and YENEEA. CDR3 length: 13 amino acids. Trimming stripped 0 bases from V and 4 bases from J, with 4 bases between. The CDR3: CASSLELYNEQFF. The CDR3 DNA reads as TGTGCCAGCAGCTTAGAGTTGTACAATGAGCAGTTCTTC.

This clonotype was recorded a few times. The rearrangement uses TRBV7-6 and TRBJ2-3; D uncertain. Germline values: CDR1 SGHVS, CDR2 FNYEAQ. The length of the CDR3 is 12 residues. V lost 5 bases and J lost 5, with 8 bases in between. CDR3 nucleotide sequence: TGTGCCAGCAGCAAACTCGGAGATACGCAGTATTTT. Translation: CASSKLGDTQYF.

The chain combines TRBV7-2 with TRBJ2-7, with TRBD2 matching over 14 bases. This CDR3 is built from 14 residues. Germline-derived CDR1 and CDR2 are SGHTA and FQGNSA. Trimming at V came to 5 bases and at J to 5 bases, leaving 2 bases not matched to a gene. CDR3 loop: CASSRGLAGDEQYF. CDR3 coding DNA: TGTGCCAGCAGCCGGGGACTAGCGGGAGACGAGCAGTACTTC.

In nucleotides, the CDR3 is TGTGCCAGCAGCCAAGATTTCTCGGGCTTCTATGGCTACACCTTC. This sequence encodes CASSQDFSGFYGYTF. This chain connects TRBV14 to TRBJ1-2; D unresolved. The CDR3 is made up of 15 amino acids. Per the germline V gene, CDR1 is SGHDN and CDR2 is FVKESK. V was trimmed by 0 bases and J by 4 bases, leaving 12 bases between them.

This rearrangement joins TRBV6-2 or TRBV6-3 to TRBJ1-1; 8 bases are shared with TRBD1. This CDR3 has 14 residues. After removal of 7 bases from V and 1 base from J, the junction contained 5 bases not matched to a gene. Germline V gene data show CDR1 as MNHEY and CDR2 as SVGEGT. The CDR3 protein is CASKVGTGNTEAFF. The CDR3 nucleotides are TGTGCCAGCAAAGTAGGGACAGGGAACACTGAAGCTTTCTTT.

Note on this clonotype: One end of the junction does not line up with germline, which may come from a read error. The CDR3, as DNA: TGTGCCAGCAGTCACTCTGAGGGAAACGAGCAGTACTTC. Translation: CASSHSEGNEQYF. The rearrangement links TRBV6-5 to TRBJ2-7; tentatively, D is TRBD2 (5 bases). The CDR3 is 13 amino acids. Germline CDR1 MNHEY, CDR2 SVGAGI.

This chain links TRBV7-9 with TRBJ2-3; D perhaps matches TRBD2 (5 bases). The length of the CDR3 is 16 residues. Germline V CDR1 and CDR2: SEHNR, FQNEAQ (reference sequence). Trimming pared 4 bases from V and 5 bases from J, leaving 19 bases between. The CDR3 protein is CASSSRQGSTRDTQYF. The CDR3 nucleotides read TGTGCCAGCAGCTCCCGCCAAGGCTCAACTAGAGATACGCAGTATTTT.

This clonotype was counted only a few times. V is TRBV11-1 and J is TRBJ2-5; no clear D gene. CDR1 SGHAT and CDR2 FQDESV come from the germline V gene (reference sequence). V lost 2 bases, J lost 1 base, and 11 bases lay in between. The CDR3 has 15 residues. As DNA, the CDR3 is TGTGCCAGCAGCTTAAACCGGATGGCCCAAGAGACCCAGTACTTC. Translation gives CASSLNRMAQETQYF.

This chain joins TRBV4-2 and TRBJ2-1; no definite D call. CDR1 is LGHNA and CDR2 is YNFKEQ in the germline V gene. With 7 bases removed from V and 4 bases from J, the gap between germline ends came to 11 bases. The length of the CDR3 is 13 residues. CDR3 amino acids: CASTDPYYNEQFF. Here the CDR3 DNA reads TGTGCCAGCACGGACCCGTATTACAATGAGCAGTTCTTC.

The gene calls are TRBV5-6 and TRBJ1-2; the D is unclear. Germline loops: CDR1 SGHDT, CDR2 YYEEEE. Trimming removed 2 bases from V and 4 bases from J, with 9 bases in between. The CDR3 is 13 amino acids. The CDR3 coding sequence is TGTGCCAGCAGCTTACAAGTCGGCTATGGCTACACCTTC. Translated: CASSLQVGYGYTF. Using reference TRBV5-6 and TRBJ1-2 for the parts outside the CDR3, the full variable domain is DAGVTQSPTHLIKTRGQQVTLRCSPKSGHDTVSWYQQALGQGPQFIFQYYEEEERQRGNFPDRFSGHQFPNYSSELNVNALLLGDSALYLCASSLQVGYGYTFGSGTRLTVV.

This clonotype was seen more than once but under ten times. The rearrangement joins TRBV7-8 to TRBJ2-1, with D unresolved. In germline, CDR1 is SGHVS, CDR2 FQNEAQ. V gave up 4 bases and J gave up 3 bases, with 10 bases separating them. CDR3 length: 14 amino acids. The CDR3 sequence is CASSSRRDYNEQFF. The CDR3 bases are TGTGCCAGCAGCTCCAGAAGGGACTACAATGAGCAGTTCTTC.

J is TRBJ2-1 and V is TRBV7-9, with 13 bases matching TRBD2. The CDR3 spans 20 residues. V lost 5 bases and J lost 4; bases outside the gene matches: 17. CDR1 and CDR2 (germline): SEHNR, FQNEAQ (reference sequence). This CDR3 reads CASSRRTSGGKISPYNEQFF. The CDR3 region has the DNA TGTGCCAGCAGCCGAAGGACTAGCGGGGGTAAGATAAGCCCTTACAATGAGCAGTTCTTC. Full variable domain (missing parts from reference TRBV7-9 and TRBJ2-1): DTGVSQNPRHKITKRGQNVTFRCDPISEHNRLYWYRQTLGQGPEFLTYFQNEAQLEKSRLLSDRFSAERPKGSFSTLEIQRTEQGDSAMYLCASSRRTSGGKISPYNEQFFGPGTRLTVL.

This clonotype was seen a few times. This chain links TRBV5-4 with TRBJ2-3; TRBD1 matches at 9 bases. Germline V CDR1 and CDR2: SGHNT, YYREEE (reference sequence). V gave up 5 bases and J gave up 5 bases; unmatched junction bases: 6. The CDR3 is made up of 14 amino acids. CDR3 sequence reads: CASSTGGGGDTQYF. CDR3 in DNA: TGTGCCAGCAGTACAGGGGGCGGAGGAGATACGCAGTATTTT. Supplemented by reference TRBV5-4 and TRBJ2-3, the full variable domain reads ETGVTQSPTHLIKTRGQQVTLRCSSQSGHNTVSWYQQALGQGPQFIFQYYREEENGRGNFPPRFSGLQFPNYSSELNVNALELDDSALYLCASSTGGGGDTQYFGPGTRLTVL.

The chain recombines TRBV6-5 with TRBJ1-5; D may be TRBD1 (5 bases). Trimming stripped 11 bases from V and 4 bases from J, with 18 bases between. Per the germline V gene, CDR1 is MNHEY and CDR2 is SVGAGI. The CDR3 totals 14 residues. CDR3 sequence: CARSMGPKNQPQHF. CDR3 DNA: TGTGCCCGAAGCATGGGACCGAAGAATCAGCCCCAGCATTTT.

This clonotype turned up a few times. This sequence joins TRBV11-2 and TRBJ1-1; a weak D match, TRBD1 (5 bases). The CDR3 runs 12 residues. Germline lookup yields CDR1 SGHAT and CDR2 FQNNGV. V shed 5 bases and J shed 6 bases, with 10 bases lying between them. The CDR3 is CASSPGLAEAFF. CDR3 DNA sequence: TGTGCCAGCAGCCCAGGGTTGGCTGAAGCTTTCTTT.

This clonotype was counted ten times or more. The DNA for the CDR3 is TGTGCCAGCAGCTTACAGGGGCCTGGAAACACCATATATTTT. Translated, it gives CASSLQGPGNTIYF. This rearrangement joins TRBV7-2 to TRBJ1-3; tentatively, D is TRBD1 (6 bases). V was trimmed by 2 bases and J by 2 bases, leaving 7 bases between them. CDR3 size: 14 residues. Germline assignment: CDR1 SGHTA and CDR2 FQGNSA.

This clonotype was counted a single time. The chain combines TRBV6-6 with TRBJ1-4; unclear D gene. The CDR3 runs to 15 residues. Looked up from germline, CDR1 is MNHNY and CDR2 is SVGAGI (reference sequence). Trimming shortened V by 0 bases and J by 4 bases, and 9 bases separated the two germline ends. In nucleotides, the CDR3 is TGTGCCAGCAGTTACTCGAGGTCGATTAATGAAAAACTGTTTTTT. It is translated as CASSYSRSINEKLFF.

This clonotype was found a few times. J is TRBJ1-2 and V is TRBV28; D not resolved. Trimming cost V 3 bases and J 7 bases, with 18 bases left between them. Germline V gene data show CDR1 as MDHEN and CDR2 as SYDVKM. This CDR3 is built from 15 residues. CDR3 amino acids: CASSFSAGRTGGYTF. DNA of the CDR3: TGTGCCAGCAGTTTCTCGGCTGGCCGCACGGGTGGCTACACCTTC.

The V gene is TRBV7-9, the J gene TRBJ2-2; 7 nucleotides agree with TRBD1. Per the germline V gene, CDR1 is SEHNR and CDR2 is FQNEAQ (reference sequence). Losses at the gene ends were 5 bases for V and 5 bases for J; bases not matched to a gene: 8. CDR3 length: 15 amino acids. CDR3 DNA: TGTGCCAGCAGCCCCCGACAGGGTGAGACCGGGGAGCTGTTTTTT. Its translation: CASSPRQGETGELFF.